The clone carrying this TCR beta chain was picked up a small number of times. Its cognate antigen is unknown. Production of TCR cDNA was by 5'RACE template switching, which also added a universal primer site and UMIs. One entry per CDR3 protein results from TCRdb running MiXCR on the 5' RACE reads. There are under 400,000 distinct CDR3 sequences in the sample; 9.5% to 13% occur only once, and roughly 18% lies in the top ten. These data belong to a study of T cells after yellow fever vaccination. Broader study findings: In post-booster samples, most primary-vaccination clones reappeared (under 98% CD4, 75% to 90% CD8).

The CDR3 contains 17 residues. The germline V gene has CDR1 MNHEY and CDR2 SVGAGI. V was cut by 2 bases and J by 2 bases, with 17 bases left in between. Material: PBMCs, obtained on the day of the first yellow fever vaccination. The V gene is TRBV6-5, the J gene TRBJ2-3; D is possibly TRBD2 (6 bases). The sequence was collected from a man younger than 35 who received the YFV17D yellow fever vaccine. Here the CDR3 DNA reads TGTGCCAGCAGTTACGGGGGGACTCCGCCTCCCACAGATACGCAGTATTTT. It translates to CASSYGGTPPPTDTQYF.